This TCR beta chain was sequenced in a study of cytomegalovirus exposure and HLA in healthy donors. The study ran its PCR with 60 Vbeta and 13 Jbeta primers. This table comes from immunoSEQ multiplex PCR, and its TCRdb copy is limited to in-frame clones, with some not included. The sample carries almost 95,000 clones, around 69% recorded once. Germline V gene lookup returns CDR1 MNHEY and CDR2 SMNVEV (reference sequence). CDR3 size: 18 residues. V was trimmed by 5 bases and J by 2 bases, leaving 22 bases between them. This TCR was sampled from a man aged 30 to 45 in good health and CMV-seronegative. Source material: PBMCs. The rearrangement uses TRBV27 and TRBJ2-1; D perhaps matches TRBD2 (5 bases). Here the CDR3 DNA reads TGTGCCAGCAGTCCCTACGGGGTAGGTAAACCCACCTACAATGAGCAGTTCTTC. This gives the protein CASSPYGVGKPTYNEQFF.